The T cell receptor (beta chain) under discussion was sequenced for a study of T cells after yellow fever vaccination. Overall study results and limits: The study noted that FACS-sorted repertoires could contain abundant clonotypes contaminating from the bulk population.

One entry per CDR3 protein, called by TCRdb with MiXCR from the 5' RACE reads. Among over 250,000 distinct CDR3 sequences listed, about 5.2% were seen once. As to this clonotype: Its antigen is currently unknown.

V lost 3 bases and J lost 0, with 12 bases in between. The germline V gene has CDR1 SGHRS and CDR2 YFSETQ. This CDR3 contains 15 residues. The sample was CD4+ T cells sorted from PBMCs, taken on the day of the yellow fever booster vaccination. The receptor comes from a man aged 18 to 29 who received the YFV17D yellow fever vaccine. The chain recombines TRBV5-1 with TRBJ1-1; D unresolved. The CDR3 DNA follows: TGCGCCAGCAGCTCTAACTGGGGAATGAACACTGAAGCTTTCTTT. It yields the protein CASSSNWGMNTEAFF.